This T cell receptor beta chain was identified during a study of CD8+ T cells in alopecia areata. Study at large: Percentage of affected scalp area was the basis on which treated patients' severity was scored.

Germline V gene sequence: CDR1 DFQATT, CDR2 SNEGSKA (reference sequence). The CDR3 consists of 10 residues. The ends were cut back, 6 bases at V and 2 bases at J, with 2 bases in the middle. The sample's treatment: oral pan-JAK inhibitor, 5-10 mg twice daily. Worth noting for this clone: This sample includes further DNA sequences coding for the same CDR3.

RNA was extracted and reverse transcribed into cDNA as the sequencing template. The assay was immunoSEQ multiplex PCR, and TCRdb's table has in-frame clones only and misses some. The repertoire holds about 190,000 clones, with 64% as singletons. The chain recombines TRBV20-1 with TRBJ2-1; the D is unclear. The sample in question was CD4+ T cells sorted from blood, obtained at week 49, from a patient treated with tofacitinib. The receptor was isolated from a human donor with alopecia areata. The CDR3: CSATYNEQFF. The CDR3 DNA reads as TGCAGTGCGACCTACAATGAGCAGTTCTTC.